These 24 T cell receptor beta chains came from one sample sequenced in a study of spatial heterogeneity in lung cancer. TCRdb re-derived calls from the 5' RACE reads in MiXCR, one entry per CDR3 protein. The profile shows approximately 44,000 distinct CDR3 sequences, roughly 15% of them singletons. Time point specified: sample taken at primary tumor resection. The sequenced sample was PBMCs, obtained at surgery. The receptors were gathered from a male donor with early-stage non-small cell lung cancer.

This clonotype has just a few counts. The chain has TRBV7-2 and TRBJ1-4; TRBD1 is a possible D gene (5 bases). This CDR3 is 14 amino acids long. The V gene lost 5 bases and the J gene lost 3 bases, with 10 bases spanning the gap. Germline CDR1 and CDR2: SGHTA and FQGNSA. The CDR3 region is CASSRRESNEKLFF. The DNA of the CDR3 is TGTGCCAGCAGCCGCAGGGAGTCTAATGAAAAACTGTTTTTT. The variable domain in full, completed from reference TRBV7-2 and TRBJ1-4, reads GAGVSQSPSNKVTEKGKDVELRCDPISGHTALYWYRQSLGQGLEFLIYFQGNSAPDKSGLPSDRFSAERTGGSVSTLTIQRTQQEDSAVYLCASSRRESNEKLFFGSGTQLSVL.

This clonotype was seen ten or more times. The chain links TRBV6-1 to TRBJ1-2; 8 nucleotides agree with TRBD1. The CDR3 is 16 residues long. J was trimmed by 7 bases and V by 6 bases; bases with no gene match: 16. Germline V gives CDR1 MNHNS, CDR2 SASEGT. DNA for the CDR3: TGTGCCAGCAGACTCCTATATCCCGGGACAGGTGGTGGCTACACCTTC. This codes for CASRLLYPGTGGGYTF.

The V call is TRBV10-1, the J call TRBJ2-4, with 7 bases lining up with TRBD2. Unmatched junction bases numbered 2, after V lost 3 bases and J lost 6 bases. CDR3 length: 13 residues. The V gene's germline CDR1 is WNHNN and CDR2 SYGVQD (reference sequence). The CDR3 DNA follows: TGCGCCAGCAGTGAAGGGAGGGGAAACATTCAGTACTTC. Amino acids: CASSEGRGNIQYF.

The chain joins TRBV5-6 to TRBJ2-5, with D hard to call. Germline values: CDR1 SGHDT, CDR2 YYEEEE. V gave up 1 base and J gave up 2 bases, with 9 bases separating them. The CDR3 loop spans 14 amino acids. The CDR3 protein is CASSLWYTQETQYF. DNA for the CDR3: TGTGCCAGCAGCTTGTGGTACACTCAAGAGACCCAGTACTTC. The whole variable domain, remainder taken from reference TRBV5-6 and TRBJ2-5, is DAGVTQSPTHLIKTRGQQVTLRCSPKSGHDTVSWYQQALGQGPQFIFQYYEEEERQRGNFPDRFSGHQFPNYSSELNVNALLLGDSALYLCASSLWYTQETQYFGPGTRLLVL.

In nucleotides, the CDR3 is TGTGCCAGCAGTGAAGCTCGCGGGGGGCTCCTCAATGGCTACACCTTC. This sequence encodes CASSEARGGLLNGYTF. The gene calls are TRBV2 and TRBJ1-2; maybe TRBD1 (6 bases). The CDR3 sequence is 16 residues long. V lost 0 bases and J 6 bases, leaving 17 bases between the germline ends. The germline V gene has CDR1 SNHLY and CDR2 FYNNEI.

This chain joins TRBV27 and TRBJ2-7; D unclear. Trimming removed 5 bases from V and 1 base from J, with 6 bases in between. CDR3 length: 12 amino acids. In germline, CDR1 is MNHEY, CDR2 SMNVEV (reference sequence). The CDR3 loop is CASSPRSYEQYF. DNA of the CDR3: TGTGCCAGCAGTCCCAGGTCCTACGAGCAGTACTTC.

This chain connects TRBV11-2 to TRBJ2-7; TRBD1 aligns across 9 bases. V trimming: 4 bases; J trimming: 3 bases; junction bases outside the gene matches: 7. Germline lookup yields CDR1 SGHAT and CDR2 FQNNGV. The CDR3 consists of 15 residues. CDR3 protein: CASSSRDRVYYEQYF. In DNA form, the CDR3 reads TGTGCCAGCAGCTCCCGGGACAGGGTTTACTACGAGCAGTACTTC.

This clonotype was counted many times. The chain links TRBV13 to TRBJ2-1, with D maybe TRBD1 (7 bases). Germline CDR1 and CDR2: PRHDT and FYEKMQ (reference sequence). CDR3 length: 13 amino acids. Trimming stripped 6 bases from V and 4 bases from J, with 10 bases between. CDR3 sequence reads: CASRTGRYNEQFF. The CDR3 DNA reads TGTGCCAGCAGGACAGGGAGGTACAATGAGCAGTTCTTC.

The table lists this clonotype with a few counts. J is TRBJ2-5 and V is TRBV20-1; possible D gene TRBD2, 6 bases. The V end was cut by 6 bases, the J end by 5 bases, with 16 bases between. The CDR3 is 13 amino acids. Germline V CDR1 and CDR2: DFQATT, SNEGSKA (reference sequence). The CDR3 region is CSAHLSRGETQYF. For the CDR3, the DNA is TGCAGTGCCCACCTCAGTCGGGGGGAGACCCAGTACTTC.

This clonotype was picked up many times. The chain combines TRBV13 with TRBJ2-3; D remains ambiguous. The germline V gene has CDR1 PRHDT and CDR2 FYEKMQ (reference sequence). The CDR3 sequence is 13 residues long. V was trimmed by 5 bases and J by 2 bases, leaving 8 bases between them. The CDR3 region is CASSPPDTDTQYF. CDR3 sequence (DNA): TGTGCCAGCAGCCCCCCAGACACAGATACGCAGTATTTT.

The genes are TRBV6-2 or TRBV6-3 and TRBJ1-5; no clear D gene. The CDR3 is made up of 14 amino acids. The germline V and J ends were trimmed by 5 bases and 3 bases, with 11 bases remaining between them. Germline loops: CDR1 MNHEY, CDR2 SVGEGT. The CDR3: CASSPRAYNQPQHF. CDR3 coding DNA: TGTGCCAGCAGTCCCCGGGCCTACAATCAGCCCCAGCATTTT.

This clonotype occurred many times. The chain has TRBV7-9 and TRBJ1-1; TRBD1 aligns across 9 bases. CDR3 length: 14 residues. Per the germline V gene, CDR1 is SEHNR and CDR2 is FQNEAQ (reference sequence). V lost 5 bases, J lost 5 bases, and 6 bases stayed unmatched. DNA for the CDR3: TGTGCCAGCAGCGCTGACAGGGGGTGGACTGAAGCTTTCTTT. Translated, it gives CASSADRGWTEAFF. Supplemented by reference TRBV7-9 and TRBJ1-1, the full variable domain reads DTGVSQNPRHKITKRGQNVTFRCDPISEHNRLYWYRQTLGQGPEFLTYFQNEAQLEKSRLLSDRFSAERPKGSFSTLEIQRTEQGDSAMYLCASSADRGWTEAFFGQGTRLTVV.

This clonotype was picked up many times. In DNA, the CDR3 is TGTGCCAGCAGCTTAGAGACAGGGGGACCATACGAGCAGTACTTC. Its protein is CASSLETGGPYEQYF. The chain uses TRBV7-8 and TRBJ2-7, with 9 bases that match TRBD1. This CDR3 is 15 amino acids long. CDR1 and CDR2 (germline): SGHVS, FQNEAQ. Trimming took 1 base from V and 4 from J; bases not matched to a gene: 5.

Turning to this clonotype: Being one base from a much bigger clone, this may be a read error. V gene TRBV15 combines with J gene TRBJ1-3, with D possibly TRBD1 on 6 matching bases. Germline V gene sequence: CDR1 LNHNV, CDR2 YYDKDF (reference sequence). The CDR3 has 13 amino acids. CDR3 sequence reads: CATGGRRRDTVYF. CDR3 DNA sequence: TGTGCCACCGGAGGACGTAGGAGGGACACCGTATATTTT.

The table lists this clonotype with many counts. The rearrangement links TRBV4-2 to TRBJ2-7; TRBD2 matches at 8 bases. The junction had 0 bases not matched to a gene; V was cut back by 2 bases and J by 3 bases. Germline V gene sequence: CDR1 LGHNA, CDR2 YNFKEQ. The CDR3 contains 13 residues. The CDR3 DNA reads TGTGCCAGCAGCCAAACTAGCGGCTACGAGCAGTACTTC. Translating it yields CASSQTSGYEQYF.

DNA of the CDR3: TGCAGTGCTCTCCCGACCCCCTACGAGCAGTACTTC. It encodes CSALPTPYEQYF. The V and J genes are TRBV20-1 and TRBJ2-7; D is unclear. CDR3 length: 12 residues. Germline loops: CDR1 DFQATT, CDR2 SNEGSKA (reference sequence). Trimming removed 5 bases from V and 2 bases from J, with 10 bases in between.

This clonotype turned up a few times. The chain has TRBV7-3 and TRBJ2-5; 12 bases align to TRBD2. Germline CDR1 SGHTA, CDR2 FQGTGA. V was pared by 5 bases and J by 4 bases, with 11 bases of the junction left unmatched. The length of the CDR3 is 17 residues. The DNA for the CDR3 is TGTGCCAGCAGCCCCCACGGACTAGCGGGAAACGGAGAGACCCAGTACTTC. Translation gives CASSPHGLAGNGETQYF.

This clonotype has at least ten counts. The V call is TRBV4-1, the J call TRBJ2-1; D might be TRBD1 (5 bases). The germline V gene has CDR1 MGHRA and CDR2 YSYEKL. Deletions cut 4 bases from V and 8 bases from J, with 12 bases between. This CDR3 has 13 residues. CDR3 nucleotides: TGCGCCAGCAGCCTACAGGTCAGGGATGAGCAGTTCTTC. This translates into CASSLQVRDEQFF.

This clonotype showed up many times. The chain has TRBV5-1 and TRBJ2-2; D is possibly TRBD1 (5 bases). Germline CDR1 SGHRS, CDR2 YFSETQ. Trimming removed 0 bases at V and 6 bases at J, with 9 bases between. The CDR3 spans 14 residues. This CDR3 reads CASSLDVGAGELFF. As DNA, the CDR3 is TGCGCCAGCAGCTTGGATGTAGGGGCCGGGGAGCTGTTTTTT.

This clonotype occurred a few times. This rearrangement joins TRBV5-4 to TRBJ2-7; D gene uncertain. V lost 4 bases and J lost 4, with 12 bases in between. Germline V CDR1 and CDR2: SGHNT, YYREEE (reference sequence). This CDR3 has 13 residues. CDR3 sequence reads: CASSHPDGYEQYF. For the CDR3, the DNA is TGTGCCAGCAGCCATCCGGACGGGTACGAGCAGTACTTC. Together with reference TRBV5-4 and TRBJ2-7, the CDR3 gives the full variable domain: ETGVTQSPTHLIKTRGQQVTLRCSSQSGHNTVSWYQQALGQGPQFIFQYYREEENGRGNFPPRFSGLQFPNYSSELNVNALELDDSALYLCASSHPDGYEQYFGPGTRLTVT.

This clonotype was picked up a small number of times. The CDR3 protein is CASSVNTEAFF. CDR3 in DNA: TGTGCCAGCAGCGTGAACACTGAAGCTTTCTTT. The V gene is TRBV6-6, the J gene TRBJ1-1; D is ambiguous. V was trimmed by 6 bases and J by 0 bases, leaving 2 bases between them. CDR3 length equals 11 residues. The germline V gene encodes CDR1 MNHNY and CDR2 SVGAGI (reference sequence).

This clonotype was recorded many times. V gene TRBV2 combines with J gene TRBJ1-4, with a tentative D call TRBD1 (5 bases). Germline V CDR1 and CDR2: SNHLY, FYNNEI. The CDR3 extends over 14 amino acids. Trimming removed 7 bases at V and 8 bases at J, with 17 bases between. The CDR3 coding sequence is TGTGCCAGCATAGGAGGAGGGGAGGGAGAAAAACTGTTTTTT. Translating it yields CASIGGGEGEKLFF. The full variable domain, with the rest looked up from reference TRBV2 and TRBJ1-4, is EPEVTQTPSHQVTQMGQEVILRCVPISNHLYFYWYRQILGQKVEFLVSFYNNEISEKSEIFDDQFSVERPDGSNFTLKIRSTKLEDSAMYFCASIGGGEGEKLFFGSGTQLSVL.

This sequence joins TRBV18 and TRBJ2-7, with 9 bases lining up with TRBD1. The CDR3 extends over 14 amino acids. Germline trimming cut 2 bases from V and 5 bases from J; bases unmatched to any gene: 4. Germline V gene sequence: CDR1 KGHSH, CDR2 LQKENI. CDR3 residues: CASSPGTGLDEQYF. The CDR3 coding sequence is TGTGCCAGCTCACCAGGGACAGGGTTGGACGAGCAGTACTTC.

The rearrangement joins TRBV5-5 to TRBJ1-2; 10 nucleotides line up with TRBD1. The ends lost 4 bases at V and 2 bases at J; junction bases unmatched: 5. The CDR3 is 15 amino acids. Per germline, CDR1 SGHKS and CDR2 YYEKEE (reference sequence). DNA of the CDR3: TGTGCCAGCAGCCCGACGGGACAGGGGAACTATGGCTACACCTTC. It yields the protein CASSPTGQGNYGYTF.